This TCR beta chain was profiled in a study of Tregs in tolerant kidney transplant recipients. General study points: This study did not directly address biological reproducibility.

On this clone: As yet, its antigen is unknown.

Trimming stripped 0 bases from V and 5 bases from J, with 11 bases between. Germline V lookup: CDR1 SGDLS, CDR2 YYNGEE. The CDR3 is 14 amino acids. Data came from immunoSEQ multiplex PCR; TCRdb stores just in-frame clones and leaves some out. Among about 60,000 clones listed, roughly 92% were seen once. The clonotype originates from a human donor who received a combined kidney and bone marrow transplant. The input for sequencing was CD8+ T cells from blood, taken before the transplant. The genes are TRBV9 and TRBJ2-5; a possible D gene is TRBD2 (6 bases). For the CDR3, the DNA is TGTGCCAGCAGCGTAGATGGAGGGTGGGAGACCCAGTACTTC. It encodes CASSVDGGWETQYF.